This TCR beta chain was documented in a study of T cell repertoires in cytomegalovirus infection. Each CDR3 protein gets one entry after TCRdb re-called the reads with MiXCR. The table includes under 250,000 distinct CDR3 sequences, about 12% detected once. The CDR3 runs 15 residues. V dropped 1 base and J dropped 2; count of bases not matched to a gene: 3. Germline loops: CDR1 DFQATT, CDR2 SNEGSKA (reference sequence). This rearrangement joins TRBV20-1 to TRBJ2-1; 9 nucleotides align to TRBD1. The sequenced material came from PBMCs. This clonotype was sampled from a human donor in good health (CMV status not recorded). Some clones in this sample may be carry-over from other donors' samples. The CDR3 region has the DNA TGCAGTGCTAGAGGGACAGGGGAACCCTACAATGAGCAGTTCTTC. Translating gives CSARGTGEPYNEQFF.